This TCR beta chain emerged from a study of blood T cell repertoires in COVID-19. Across the whole study: T cells, B-cell-depleted T cells, or PBMCs supplied cDNA or gDNA.

The CDR3 runs 15 residues. Germline V gene lookup returns CDR1 MGHRA and CDR2 YSYEKL. The V gene end was trimmed by 2 bases and the J gene end by 8 bases; junction bases not matched to a gene: 8. Original methodology: Reference gene primer amplification in the assay estimated nucleated cell counts. Libraries were prepared by immunoSEQ multiplex PCR; TCRdb keeps only in-frame clonotypes and omits some of them. V, J and clone size were drawn from that table, and D and trimming were deduced from the DNA. The data show roughly 98,000 clones, about 92% seen once. Material: peripheral blood. The sequence derives from a woman aged 60-75 years with active COVID-19. The chain combines TRBV4-1 with TRBJ1-4; 7 nucleotides align to TRBD1. CDR3 sequence (DNA): TGCGCCAGCAGCCAACCCGACAGGGTGGGCGAAAAACTGTTTTTT. It encodes CASSQPDRVGEKLFF.